This TCR beta chain originates from a study of regulatory T cells in long-lasting Graves disease. Study outcomes and limitations: Persistent disease was associated with favored TRBV28 usage and with favored use of TRBJ1-2 and TRBJ2-5. Not thyroid tissue but only peripheral blood was studied. Among persistent patients, a larger number of public clonotypes were shared (about 3,000) than among newly diagnosed patients (roughly 970).

The time point is: newly diagnosed GD, antithyroid drugs for less than 3 months. The TCR library used RNA extracted from PBMCs. Each patient gave around 10 milliliters of EDTA-anticoagulated peripheral blood. According to the study, TCR beta libraries were built with iRepertoire HTBI primers and CDR3-region Arm-PCR. Via MiXCR, TCRdb re-called the multiplex PCR reads, giving one row per CDR3 protein. The table lists some 250,000 distinct CDR3 sequences, around 20% of them singletons, with roughly 14% in the top ten. With respect to this clonotype: The antigen is not known.

The V end lost 3 bases, the J end lost 5 bases, and 8 bases lay between the germline ends. CDR3 length: 13 amino acids. Looked up from germline, CDR1 is KGHDR and CDR2 is SFDVKD. Here the sequenced sample was peripheral blood mononuclear cells (PBMCs), taken at new diagnosis, from a patient treated with antithyroid drugs. This chain links TRBV24-1 with TRBJ2-3, with D uncertain. The source is a female donor with Graves disease. In DNA form, the CDR3 reads TGTGCCACCAGTGATCCAGGAATAGATACGCAGTATTTT. This encodes CATSDPGIDTQYF.